This TCR beta chain was profiled in a study of cytomegalovirus exposure and HLA in healthy donors (dated by TCRdb to 2015 to 2018). For the wider study: According to an earlier analysis of several hundred of the donors, about 179 million T cells yielded over 90 million unique TCR beta sequences and approximately 300 Gb of sequence data. About 300 gigabases of sequencing data and about 92 million unique TCR sequences made up an early release that covered approximately 620 HLA-typed donors. Among the roughly 390 genotyped donors, about 85% belonged to the genetic ancestry cluster associated with self-reported Caucasian donors. The study aimed to test whether signatures of past pathogen exposure could be identified by cataloging public T cell receptors. The T cell repertoires of 670 or so subjects were profiled by immunosequencing and related to cytomegalovirus serostatus. Along with the roughly 710-subject first cohort, a separate validation cohort of approximately 110 different subjects was used. To predict cytomegalovirus infection status, the study combined high-throughput TCR immunosequencing, statistical association of individual TCRs with disease status, and machine learning. A later analysis re-analyzed previously published TCR beta repertoires from about 600 donors and added high-resolution HLA genotyping to study TCR occurrence patterns. Rather than using new phenotypic data, the later analysis identified candidate immune exposures from TCR beta sequences and from how often those sequences occurred across donors. In an earlier analysis of 500 to 650 of the donors, high-throughput TCR beta sequencing was used to judge whether each TCR beta V gene segment behaved as functional or pseudogenic. Donor age, sex, ethnicity and CMV serostatus were compiled together with the repertoire data. Genome-wide SNP genotypes for about 55% of the roughly 670 donors were used in a later genetic analysis, which treated that subset as a discovery cohort. All discovery cohort repertoires had been generated on a single sequencing platform. Both class I and class II loci were covered by HLA typing, at four-digit resolution. The number of donors typed differed by locus, with roughly 629-640 for A, B, C, DRB1 and DQB1, around 520 for DQA1, over 600 for DPA1, and about 450 for DPB1. A handful of DR-DQ haplotypes were treated as single units for association and clustering because of strong linkage in the cohort. Among 350 to 400 genotyped donors of the cohort, an average of 235,054 unique TCR beta nucleotide sequences were sequenced per donor, roughly a sixth of them non-productive. Beyond this particular receptor, the publication reports: In a later analysis, most CMV-associated TCR beta chains were found to appear HLA-restricted, with HLA associations seemingly driven largely by CMV exposure. In an earlier analysis of 450 to 750 of the donors, most TCR beta V segments appeared in productive rearrangements about 90% or about 30% of the time, broadly matching IMGT annotations. Around 16 rarely observed V segments, including chromosome 9 orphons, were excluded from the earlier analysis of about 610 of the donors because counts were too low. According to a later genetic analysis, donors in an Asian-associated ancestry cluster had fewer N-insertions in productive TCRs than the roughly 700-donor mean. HLA typing was unavailable for some donors at each locus, so association tests used only the typed subset. It was suggested by the authors that the approach could potentially be generalized to other disease states and immunological phenotypes. A cluster of highly shared sequence variants was judged likely to be a technical artifact of the sequencing pipeline. While some public TCRs were present in many individuals, most TCR sequences turned up only very rarely across donors. Linkage disequilibrium might explain the correlated functional status among segregating V segments, but an unknown experimental factor could not be excluded. The presence/absence analyses assumed that sequencing depth was roughly uniform across donors, and that assumption may not be true. V-gene and J-gene trimming of TCR beta chains was associated with a missense DCLRE1C variant in a later genetic analysis, and the association was replicated in an independent cohort. In a later analysis, HLA-associated TCR beta chains were found to be more clonally expanded and to have lower generation probabilities than equally common non-associated chains. The only immune exposure information available for the cohort was CMV serostatus. A few of the identified cytomegalovirus-associated TCR beta chains were confirmed in vitro to be specific for cytomegalovirus antigens. Strong co-occurrence of HLA alleles, especially DR and DQ, made assigning TCR associations to individual alleles difficult. The cohort was sequenced for TCR beta chains only, and without alpha or paired-chain data the features that could be detected were limited. A further reported finding was that TCR beta sequences accurately predicted the HLA-A and HLA-B alleles for most subjects in the first cohort. Specific HLA alleles were associated with 15,000 to 20,000 TCR beta sequences at a false discovery rate of 0.05 in a later analysis. According to a later analysis, TCR association rates differed among HLA loci, with DRB1 alleles showing the most associated TCRs and HLA-C alleles showing the fewest. The study gave a list of some 150 TCR beta chains associated with cytomegalovirus. The classifier was reported to diagnose cytomegalovirus status with high specificity and sensitivity in both the original cohort and the validation cohort. A later analysis reported that several top co-occurrence clusters appeared linked to parvovirus B19, influenza, CMV and Epstein-Barr virus. The 87-base-pair reads could not distinguish some IMGT-functional V segments, including TRBV6-2 and TRBV6-3, so those segments were excluded.

Library preparation was by the immunoSEQ multiplex PCR assay. For the multiplex PCR, a mixture combining 60 forward primers for TCR Vbeta segments and 13 reverse primers for TCR Jbeta segments was used. The CDR3 region of rearranged TCR beta genes was amplified from genomic DNA by a multiplex PCR assay. On the Illumina HiSeq System, the amplified TCR beta libraries were sequenced as 87-base-pair reads. As for the authors' bioinformatics: A later analysis tallied roughly 78 million unique TCR beta chains across the 600 to 700 repertoires, and around 9.9 million of those chains were shared by two or more donors. Raw reads were error-corrected and collapsed into unique sequences by a nearest-neighbor algorithm in which closely related sequences were merged to remove PCR and sequencing errors. CDR3 sequences were aligned to IMGT reference sequences to assign V, D and J gene segments. Each retained sequence needed at least a six-nucleotide match to both a V gene segment and a J gene segment. A rearrangement was called productive if the CDR3 had no stop codons and remained in frame with V and J, and every other rearrangement was called non-productive. Following IMGT convention, CDR3 was defined as the stretch from the second conserved V-encoded cysteine up to the conserved J-encoded phenylalanine. The earlier analysis of a few hundred of the donors excluded sequences that lacked an unambiguous match to a single V gene segment. In an earlier analysis of approximately 590 of the donors, a V segment was called functional when productive rearrangements were above 56.7%, and segregating when the standard deviation between donors exceeded 5%. To diagnose cytomegalovirus status from the catalog of TCR beta chain sequences, a statistical classification framework was built. In a later analysis, TCR nucleotide sequences were compared against IMGT/GENE-DB human TR gene sequences so that V and J genes could be assigned. A later analysis assigned CDR3 sequences and most-parsimonious VDJ recombination scenarios with the TCRdist pipeline. In a later analysis, every TCR beta chain was defined by the combination of its CDR3 amino acid sequence and its V-gene family, and reads without a unique V-gene family were dropped. As a way to deal with suspected cross-contamination and a sequencing artifact, a later analysis dropped approximately 570 nucleotide sequences that were highly shared and had low generation probability. In a later analysis, a clonal expansion index was calculated for each public chain from normalized within-repertoire ranks of inferred template counts. In a later analysis, generation probabilities were computed using a VDJ recombination model fitted to out-of-frame rearrangements, and the results were checked against IGoR. A later analysis scored TCR-TCR, TCR-HLA and TCR-CMV co-occurrence with hypergeometric tests, applying a repertoire-size bias correction to TCR pairs. To estimate false discovery rates, a later analysis permuted the HLA or CMV assignments 20 times. A later analysis grouped co-occurring TCRs with DBSCAN, adding TCRdist sequence similarity when clustering within HLA-allele-positive subsets. Co-occurrence clustering excluded repertoires with fewer than 30,000 or more than 120,000 public chains, plus five with anomalous nucleotide sharing. In its TCRdb copy, this immuneACCESS table keeps in-frame sequences only and misses some clones. Where compared with another copy, unresolved V genes explain less than half of these, and the others have no known cause. The V and J calls and the clone size are those of that table, but D and trimming were determined from the DNA. The sample table contains about 160,000 clones; only one count was recorded for about 82% of them. The ten top clones hold 7% of the sample.

According to the germline V gene, CDR1 reads SNHLY and CDR2 reads FYNNEI. V and J lose 6 bases and 5 bases, and a span of 13 bases separates them. Inclusive of the bounding cysteine and phenylalanine, the CDR3 is 13 residues long. Left in the record is the CDR3 DNA by itself, 39 bases read in frame from the first base. The cohort comprised some 700 healthy bone marrow donors. At the time of sampling, all cohort members were nominally healthy, though unrecorded immune exposures were likely present. The donor tested CMV seropositive, placing the donor among the 289 seropositive members of the cohort. A peripheral blood sample was collected from each donor, and TCR beta sequencing was performed on peripheral blood mononuclear cells. The Qiagen DNeasy Blood Extraction Kit was used to extract genomic DNA from the blood cell samples. With respect to this clone: Its binding antigen is unknown. No much larger clone is present one base from it, and per-base qualities are unavailable.

Sequenced material: PBMCs. The rearranged chain carries TRBV2 and TRBJ1-2; TRBD1 could be the D gene, as 5 bases match. The source of this sequence is a woman aged 30 to 39 in good health and CMV-seropositive. The DNA sequence reads TGTGCCAGCAGGGTCCAGACAGCTTATGGCTACACCTTC. It is translated as CASRVQTAYGYTF.